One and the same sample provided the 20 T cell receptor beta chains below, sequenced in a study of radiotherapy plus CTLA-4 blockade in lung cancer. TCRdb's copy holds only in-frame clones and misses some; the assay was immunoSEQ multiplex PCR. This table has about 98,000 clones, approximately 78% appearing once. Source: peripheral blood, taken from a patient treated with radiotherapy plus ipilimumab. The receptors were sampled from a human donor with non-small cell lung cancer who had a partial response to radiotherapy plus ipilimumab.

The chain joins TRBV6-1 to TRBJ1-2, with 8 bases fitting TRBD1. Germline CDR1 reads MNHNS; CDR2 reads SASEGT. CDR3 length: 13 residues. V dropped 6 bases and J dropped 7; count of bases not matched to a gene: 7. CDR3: CASSTQGAPGYTF. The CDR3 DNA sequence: TGTGCCAGCAGCACGCAGGGGGCGCCTGGCTACACCTTC.

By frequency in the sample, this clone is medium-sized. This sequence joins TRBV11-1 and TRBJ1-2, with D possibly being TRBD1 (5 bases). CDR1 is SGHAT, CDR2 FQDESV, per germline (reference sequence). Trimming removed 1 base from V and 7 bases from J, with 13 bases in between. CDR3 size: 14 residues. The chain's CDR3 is CASSLDRRGIGYTF. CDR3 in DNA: TGTGCCAGCAGCTTAGATCGGCGGGGGATTGGCTACACCTTC.

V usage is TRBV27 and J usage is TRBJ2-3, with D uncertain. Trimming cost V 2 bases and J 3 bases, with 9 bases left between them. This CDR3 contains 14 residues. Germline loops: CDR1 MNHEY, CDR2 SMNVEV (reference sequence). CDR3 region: CASSLDSGTDTQYF. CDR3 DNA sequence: TGTGCCAGCAGTTTAGATAGTGGTACAGATACGCAGTATTTT.

CDR3 nucleotide sequence: TGTGCCAGCAGCGCGACAGGGGTGAATTCTGGAAACACCATATATTTT. It codes for CASSATGVNSGNTIYF. This chain joins TRBV9 and TRBJ1-3; TRBD1 aligns across 8 bases. The CDR3 is 16 amino acids. Germline-derived CDR1 and CDR2 are SGDLS and YYNGEE. The junction had 6 bases not matched to a gene; V was cut back by 3 bases and J by 1 base.

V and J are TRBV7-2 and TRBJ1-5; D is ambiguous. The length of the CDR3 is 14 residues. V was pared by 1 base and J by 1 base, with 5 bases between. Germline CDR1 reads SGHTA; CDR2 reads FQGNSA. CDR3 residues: CASSLGQSNQPQHF. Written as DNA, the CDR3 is TGTGCCAGCAGCTTAGGGCAGAGCAATCAGCCCCAGCATTTT.

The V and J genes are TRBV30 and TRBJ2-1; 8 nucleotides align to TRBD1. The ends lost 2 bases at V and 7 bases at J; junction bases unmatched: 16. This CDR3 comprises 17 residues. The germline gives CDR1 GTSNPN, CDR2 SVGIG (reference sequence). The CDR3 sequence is CAWSPQLGRGLSNEQFF. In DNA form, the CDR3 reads TGTGCCTGGAGTCCCCAATTAGGCAGGGGGCTATCGAATGAGCAGTTCTTC. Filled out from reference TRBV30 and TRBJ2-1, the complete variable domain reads SQTIHQWPATLVQPVGSPLSLECTVEGTSNPNLYWYRQAAGRGLQLLFYSVGIGQISSEVPQNLSASRPQDRQFILSSKKLLLSDSGFYLCAWSPQLGRGLSNEQFFGPGTRLTVL.

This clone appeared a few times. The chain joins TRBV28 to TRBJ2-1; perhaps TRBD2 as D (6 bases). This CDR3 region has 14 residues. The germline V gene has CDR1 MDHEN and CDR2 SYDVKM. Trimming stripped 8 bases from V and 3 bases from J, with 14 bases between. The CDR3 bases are TGTGCCAGCCGGGTGGAGGACTACTACAATGAGCAGTTCTTC. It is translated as CASRVEDYYNEQFF. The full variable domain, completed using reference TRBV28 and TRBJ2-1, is DVKVTQSSRYLVKRTGEKVFLECVQDMDHENMFWYRQDPGLGLRLIYFSYDVKMKEKGDIPEGYSVSREKKERFSLILESASTNQTSMYLCASRVEDYYNEQFFGPGTRLTVL.

CDR3 bases: TGTGCCAGCGGGGACAGGGGTCAGCCCCAGCATTTT. Translated, it gives CASGDRGQPQHF. This chain uses TRBV27 with TRBJ1-5; 10 bases line up with TRBD1. Germline-derived CDR1 and CDR2 are MNHEY and SMNVEV (reference sequence). The V gene end was trimmed by 8 bases and the J gene end by 6 bases; junction bases not matched to a gene: 1. The CDR3 is 12 amino acids.

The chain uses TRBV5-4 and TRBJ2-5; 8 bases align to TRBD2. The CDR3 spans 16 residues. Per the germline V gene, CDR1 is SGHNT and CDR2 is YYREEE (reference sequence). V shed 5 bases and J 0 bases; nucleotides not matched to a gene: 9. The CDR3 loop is CASSPKRERHQETQYF. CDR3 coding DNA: TGTGCCAGCAGTCCTAAGCGGGAGCGTCACCAAGAGACCCAGTACTTC.

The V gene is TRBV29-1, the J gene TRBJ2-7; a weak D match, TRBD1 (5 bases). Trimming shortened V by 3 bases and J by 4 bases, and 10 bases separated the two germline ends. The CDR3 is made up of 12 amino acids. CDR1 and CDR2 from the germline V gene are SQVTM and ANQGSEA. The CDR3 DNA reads TGCAGCGTTGAGGTCAGGGAATACGAGCAGTACTTC. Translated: CSVEVREYEQYF.

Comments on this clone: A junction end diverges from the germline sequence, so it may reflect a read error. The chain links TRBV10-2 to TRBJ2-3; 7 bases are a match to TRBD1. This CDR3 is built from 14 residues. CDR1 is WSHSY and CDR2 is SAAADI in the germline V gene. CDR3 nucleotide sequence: TGCGCCAGCAATGAGGGGGCCCGCACAGATACGCAGTATTTT. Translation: CASNEGARTDTQYF.

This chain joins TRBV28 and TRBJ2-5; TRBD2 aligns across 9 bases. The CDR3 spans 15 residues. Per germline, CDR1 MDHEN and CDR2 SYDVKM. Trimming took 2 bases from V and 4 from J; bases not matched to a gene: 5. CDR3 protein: CASSLGGRAAETQYF. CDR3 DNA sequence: TGTGCCAGCAGTTTAGGCGGGAGGGCCGCAGAGACCCAGTACTTC.

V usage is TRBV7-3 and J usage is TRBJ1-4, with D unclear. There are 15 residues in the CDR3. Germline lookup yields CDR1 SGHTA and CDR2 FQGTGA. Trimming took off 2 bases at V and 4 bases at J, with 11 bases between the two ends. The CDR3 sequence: CASSLRPGSNEKLFF. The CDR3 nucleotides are TGTGCCAGCAGCTTACGTCCAGGCAGTAATGAAAAACTGTTTTTT.

CDR3 amino acids: CASSRSTTNEKLFF. The CDR3 coding sequence is TGTGCCAGCAGCCGGAGTACCACTAATGAAAAACTGTTTTTT. The rearrangement uses TRBV7-2 and TRBJ1-4; D is unclear. The CDR3 covers 14 residues. V lost 5 bases and J 2 bases, leaving 9 bases between the germline ends. Germline V gene lookup returns CDR1 SGHTA and CDR2 FQGNSA. Looking up the rest from reference TRBV7-2 and TRBJ1-4 gives the full variable domain: GAGVSQSPSNKVTEKGKDVELRCDPISGHTALYWYRQSLGQGLEFLIYFQGNSAPDKSGLPSDRFSAERTGGSVSTLTIQRTQQEDSAVYLCASSRSTTNEKLFFGSGTQLSVL.

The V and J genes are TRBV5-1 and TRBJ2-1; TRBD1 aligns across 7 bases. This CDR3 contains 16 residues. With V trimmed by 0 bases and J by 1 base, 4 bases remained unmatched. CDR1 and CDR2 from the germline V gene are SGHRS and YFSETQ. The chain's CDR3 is CASSLEGATSYNEQFF. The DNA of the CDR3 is TGCGCCAGCAGCTTGGAGGGGGCTACATCCTACAATGAGCAGTTCTTC.

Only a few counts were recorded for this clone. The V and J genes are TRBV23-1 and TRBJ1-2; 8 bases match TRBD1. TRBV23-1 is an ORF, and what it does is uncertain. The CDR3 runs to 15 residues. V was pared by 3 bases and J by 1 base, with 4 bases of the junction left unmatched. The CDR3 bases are TGCGCCAGCAGTCAGGACAGGGTTCGTAACTATGGCTACACCTTC. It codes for CASSQDRVRNYGYTF.

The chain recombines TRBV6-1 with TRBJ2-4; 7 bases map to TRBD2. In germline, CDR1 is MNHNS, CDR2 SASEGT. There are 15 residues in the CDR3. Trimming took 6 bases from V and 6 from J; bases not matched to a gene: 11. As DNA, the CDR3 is TGTGCCAGCAGCCCCGGGGCTAGCGGAAGAAACATTCAGTACTTC. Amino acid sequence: CASSPGASGRNIQYF.

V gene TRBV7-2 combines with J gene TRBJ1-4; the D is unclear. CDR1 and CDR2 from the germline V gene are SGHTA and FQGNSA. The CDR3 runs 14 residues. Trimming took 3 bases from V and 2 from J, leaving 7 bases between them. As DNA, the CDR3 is TGTGCCAGCAGCTTCGGGGATACTAATGAAAAACTGTTTTTT. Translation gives CASSFGDTNEKLFF.

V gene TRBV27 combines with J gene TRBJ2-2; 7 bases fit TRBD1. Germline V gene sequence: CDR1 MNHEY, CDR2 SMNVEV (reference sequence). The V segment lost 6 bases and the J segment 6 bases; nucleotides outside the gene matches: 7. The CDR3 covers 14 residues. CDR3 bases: TGTGCCAGCAGAAGAGGGGGCCGGGCCGGGGAGCTGTTTTTT. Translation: CASRRGGRAGELFF.

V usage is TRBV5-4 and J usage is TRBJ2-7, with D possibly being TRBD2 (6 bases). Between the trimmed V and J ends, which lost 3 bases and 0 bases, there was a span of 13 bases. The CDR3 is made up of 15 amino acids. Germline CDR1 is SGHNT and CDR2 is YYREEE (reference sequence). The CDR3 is CASSSAGRSSYEQYF. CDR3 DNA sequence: TGTGCCAGCAGCTCCGCGGGGCGCAGCTCCTACGAGCAGTACTTC.